This is a list of T cell receptor beta chains from one sample in a study of shared clonotypes between healthy human individuals. The method was immunoSEQ multiplex PCR; TCRdb's version includes in-frame clones alone and lacks a portion of them. The sample gives about 510,000 clones, almost 97% of which show up once; under 0.06% is in the top ten. The sample taken for sequencing was naive CD4+ T cells sorted from blood. All receptors derive from a woman aged 30 to 39 in good health. Each CDR3 is given with its conserved first and last residue. The D gene is left open where the match is weak. Not all rows give a size; the values are once, few, many and, for expanded clones, a class.

j_call | clone_size | v_call | d_call | cdr3_nt | cdr3_aa
TRBJ2-5 | . | TRBV2 | TRBD1 | TGTGCCAGCAGTAGACAGGGACAGGGAGAGACCCAGTACTTC | CASSRQGQGETQYF
TRBJ2-5 | . | TRBV5-1 | . | TGCGCCAGCAGCTTAGGGGGGGAAGAGACCCAGTACTTC | CASSLGGEETQYF
TRBJ2-3 | . | TRBV27 | . | TGTGCCAGCAGCTTAGCGCGGAGTAATGTGGGAATAGATACGCAGTATTTT | CASSLARSNVGIDTQYF
TRBJ1-2 | . | TRBV5-1 | . | TGCGCCAGCAGCTTAACAGGGAAGAAGGACTATGGCTACACCTTC | CASSLTGKKDYGYTF
TRBJ1-6 | . | TRBV11-1 | . | TGTGCCACTGGAGGACGGAATTCACCCCTCCACTTT | CATGGRNSPLHF
TRBJ2-5 | . | TRBV4-1 | . | TGCGCCAGCAGCCAAGATATGGTACAGGTCCTTAGGAGGGAGCAGTACTTC | CASSQDMVQVLRREQYF
TRBJ1-1 | . | TRBV28 | . | TGTGCCAGCATTAAATGGGGATACGAAGCTTTCTTT | CASIKWGYEAFF
TRBJ2-7 | . | TRBV11-3 | TRBD2 | TGTGCCAGCAGCCAAGTGGGGGGGTACGAGCAGTACTTC | CASSQVGGYEQYF
TRBJ2-7 | . | TRBV18 | . | TGTGCCAGCTCACGACAAGGGTTAACCTACGAGCAGTACTTC | CASSRQGLTYEQYF
TRBJ2-3 | . | TRBV11-3 | . | TGTGCCAGCAGCTTATGGGGTCAGGGAGATACGCAGTATTTT | CASSLWGQGDTQYF
TRBJ2-1 | . | TRBV6-4 | . | TGTGCCAGCAGTGACGTCCGTAGGGGAAATGAGCAGTTCTTC | CASSDVRRGNEQFF
TRBJ2-7 | . | TRBV6-5 | . | TGTGCCAGCAGCGCAACTAGCGAGCAGTACTTC | CASSATSEQYF
TRBJ1-5 | . | TRBV18 | . | TGTGCCAGCTCACCACAGGAGACCAATCAGCCCCAGCATTTT | CASSPQETNQPQHF
TRBJ2-7 | . | TRBV4-1 | . | TGCGCCAGCAGCCAACTGATAAATCCAGGTGCCTCCTACGAGCAGTACTTC | CASSQLINPGASYEQYF
TRBJ2-3 | . | TRBV6-5 | TRBD2 | TGTGCCAGCAGTTACGGGGAGGGCCGTGCAGATACGCAGTATTTT | CASSYGEGRADTQYF
TRBJ1-5 | . | TRBV10-3 | . | TGTGCCATCAGTGAGTCCGGGGATCAGCCCCAGCATTTT | CAISESGDQPQHF
TRBJ2-3 | . | TRBV7-3 | . | TGTGCCAGCAGCTTTGTCGGGGATGGTACAGATACGCAGTATTTT | CASSFVGDGTDTQYF
TRBJ1-3 | . | TRBV6-5 | . | TGTGCCATTTCACGCACCCGCTCTGGAAACACCATATATTTT | CAISRTRSGNTIYF
TRBJ2-7 | . | TRBV28 | . | TGTGCCAGCAGTTTCTTCCGAGAAAATCCCTACGAGCAGTACTTC | CASSFFRENPYEQYF
TRBJ2-7 | . | TRBV18 | TRBD1 | TGTGCCAGCTCACGAAATCGACAGGGACCTGAGGGCTACGAGCAGTACTTC | CASSRNRQGPEGYEQYF
TRBJ2-5 | . | TRBV11-2 | . | TGTGCCAGCAGCACCGATGCAGGGGAGACCCAGTACTTC | CASSTDAGETQYF
TRBJ2-5 | . | TRBV6-5 | TRBD1 | TGTGCCAGCAGTTTACAGGGGGCATTGGAAGAGACCCAGTACTTC | CASSLQGALEETQYF
TRBJ2-7 | . | TRBV5-1 | TRBD2 | TGCGCCAGCAGCTTGGCGGGACTAGCGGGGAGCTCCTACGAGCAGTACTTC | CASSLAGLAGSSYEQYF
TRBJ2-3 | . | TRBV4-1 | TRBD2 | TGCGCCAGCAGCCAATTTGGTTACGAAGGAGGGACTAGCGGCTGGGAGAGGGATACGCAGTATTTT | CASSQFGYEGGTSGWERDTQYF
TRBJ2-1 | . | TRBV29-1 | TRBD2 | TGCAGCGTTGAAGATTGGTTGGCGGGAGTGGTCAATGAGCAGTTCTTC | CSVEDWLAGVVNEQFF
TRBJ2-1 | . | TRBV9 | TRBD2 | TGTGCCAGCAGCGTAGGTAGCGGGGGGTACAATGAGCAGTTCTTC | CASSVGSGGYNEQFF
TRBJ2-1 | . | TRBV5-1 | . | TGCGCCAGCAGAAGGGGAACAGACAATGAGCAGTTCTTC | CASRRGTDNEQFF
TRBJ1-6 | . | TRBV28 | . | TGTGCCAGCAGTTTGGATGGATTTCCCCTCCACTTT | CASSLDGFPLHF
TRBJ2-1 | . | TRBV7-3 | . | TGTGCCAGCAGCGTAGTAGAATCCCCCTACAATGAGCAGTTCTTC | CASSVVESPYNEQFF
TRBJ2-5 | once | TRBV5-1 | . | TGCGCCAGCAGCTTCGGTGGCGAGACCCAGTACTTC | CASSFGGETQYF